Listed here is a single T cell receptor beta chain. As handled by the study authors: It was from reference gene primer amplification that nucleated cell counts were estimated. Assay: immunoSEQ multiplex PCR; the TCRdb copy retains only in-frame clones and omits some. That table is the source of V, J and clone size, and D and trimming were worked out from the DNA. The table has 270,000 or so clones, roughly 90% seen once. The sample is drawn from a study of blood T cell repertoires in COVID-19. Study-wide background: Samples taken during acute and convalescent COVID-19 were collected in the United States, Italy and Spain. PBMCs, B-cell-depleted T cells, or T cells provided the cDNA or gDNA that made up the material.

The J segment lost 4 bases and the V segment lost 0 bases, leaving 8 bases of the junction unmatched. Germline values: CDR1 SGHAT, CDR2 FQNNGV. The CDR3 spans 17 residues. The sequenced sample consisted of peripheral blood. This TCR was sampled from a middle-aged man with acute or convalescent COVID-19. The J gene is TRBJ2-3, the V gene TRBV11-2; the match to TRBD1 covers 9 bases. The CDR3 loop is CASSLDGGTGIPDTQYF. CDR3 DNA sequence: TGTGCCAGCAGCTTAGATGGCGGGACAGGGATTCCAGATACGCAGTATTTT. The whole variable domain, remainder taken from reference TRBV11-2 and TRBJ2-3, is EAGVAQSPRYKIIEKRQSVAFWCNPISGHATLYWYQQILGQGPKLLIQFQNNGVVDDSQLPKDRFSAERLKGVDSTLKIQPAKLEDSAVYLCASSLDGGTGIPDTQYFGPGTRLTVL.